A selection of T cell receptor beta chains follows, all from one sample in a study of T cells expressing NK-cell markers. TCRdb reworked the 5' RACE reads into one entry per CDR3 protein, no DNA. This table lists about 460,000 distinct CDR3 sequences. The sample comprised blood T cells: a sorted CD56 or NKG2C T cell subset, CD4+ or CD8+ T cells, or bulk PBMC T cells (not recorded which). The receptors were gathered from a woman in her forties or fifties in good health. CDR3s include the opening cysteine and the closing phenylalanine or tryptophan.

cdr3_aa: CATIDESKNIQYF; j_call: TRBJ2-4; v_call: TRBV10-3
cdr3_aa: CASSPSGGREQFF; j_call: TRBJ2-1; v_call: TRBV7-9
cdr3_aa: CASSPGVHYGYTF; j_call: TRBJ1-2; v_call: TRBV12-3/TRBV12-4
cdr3_aa: CASSDRDYGYTF; j_call: TRBJ1-2; v_call: TRBV5-8
cdr3_aa: CASSYGYTDTQYF; j_call: TRBJ2-3; v_call: TRBV5-1
cdr3_aa: CASALDGFSYGYTF; j_call: TRBJ1-2; v_call: TRBV12-5
cdr3_aa: CASSDTGTANTGELFF; j_call: TRBJ2-2; v_call: TRBV12-3/TRBV12-4
cdr3_aa: CAWRYGSNEQFF; j_call: TRBJ2-1; v_call: TRBV30
cdr3_aa: CASSFTSGSLTGELFF; j_call: TRBJ2-2; v_call: TRBV11-3
cdr3_aa: CASSSGRGDTQYF; j_call: TRBJ2-3; v_call: TRBV12-3/TRBV12-4
cdr3_aa: CASSELAGGPWFF; j_call: TRBJ2-1; v_call: TRBV3-1
cdr3_aa: CASSTGLVNNEQFF; j_call: TRBJ2-1; v_call: TRBV11-2
cdr3_aa: CSASGPGLAGGVNEQFF; j_call: TRBJ2-1; v_call: TRBV20-1
cdr3_aa: CASSYSIPFQETQYF; j_call: TRBJ2-5; v_call: TRBV6-6
cdr3_aa: CASSISGLDYGYTF; j_call: TRBJ1-2; v_call: TRBV19
cdr3_aa: CASTSHPGAGAYNEQFF; j_call: TRBJ2-1; v_call: TRBV25-1
cdr3_aa: CAGSAKNTGELFF; j_call: TRBJ2-2; v_call: TRBV6-1
cdr3_aa: CASTTSGIDNEQFF; j_call: TRBJ2-1; v_call: TRBV10-2
cdr3_aa: CASSLVFRDYYGYTF; j_call: TRBJ1-2; v_call: TRBV5-1
cdr3_aa: CASSWRDRGNYGYTF; j_call: TRBJ1-2; v_call: TRBV7-2
cdr3_aa: CASSFSPVEKLFF; j_call: TRBJ1-4; v_call: TRBV11-3
cdr3_aa: CASRDTGRTEAFF; j_call: TRBJ1-1; v_call: TRBV6-5
cdr3_aa: CASSPPRAGVHNEQFF; j_call: TRBJ2-1; v_call: TRBV18